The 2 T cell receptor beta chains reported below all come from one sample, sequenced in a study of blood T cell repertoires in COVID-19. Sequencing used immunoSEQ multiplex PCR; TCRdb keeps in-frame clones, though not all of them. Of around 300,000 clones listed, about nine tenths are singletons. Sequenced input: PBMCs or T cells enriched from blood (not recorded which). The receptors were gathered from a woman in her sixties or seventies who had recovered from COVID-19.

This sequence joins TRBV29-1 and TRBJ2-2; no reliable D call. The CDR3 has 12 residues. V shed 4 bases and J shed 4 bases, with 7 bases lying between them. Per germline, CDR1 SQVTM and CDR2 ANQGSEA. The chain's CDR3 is CSVASGTGELFF. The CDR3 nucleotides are TGCAGCGTTGCTTCAGGCACCGGGGAGCTGTTTTTT.

CDR3 bases: TGTGCCAGCAGCTTAGGAGGGACCGGACAGGGGGCTCGGTCTGAAGCTTTCTTT. Translated, it gives CASSLGGTGQGARSEAFF. The chain couples TRBV7-2 to TRBJ1-1; 11 bases fit TRBD1. Germline V CDR1 and CDR2: SGHTA, FQGNSA. Trimming took 1 base from V and 6 from J; bases not matched to a gene: 13. This CDR3 has 18 amino acids.